The rows below give T cell receptor beta chains drawn from one sample of a study of blood T cell repertoires in COVID-19. Method: immunoSEQ multiplex PCR; TCRdb's copy keeps in-frame clones and lacks some. The top ten clones hold 4.3% of a sample with 200,000 to 250,000 clones, 65% to 85% of them seen once. Sequenced material: PBMCs or T cells enriched from blood (not recorded which). These receptors were obtained from a man aged 25-40 years with acute COVID-19. The CDR3 runs from the conserved cysteine through the conserved F or W. The D gene is left open where the match is weak. Size is omitted from some rows. Given values are once, few, many or a class for expanded clones.

NA | TRBJ2-7 | TRBV5-4 | NA | TGTGCCAGCAGCTTGAATTCATACGAGCAGTACTTC | CASSLNSYEQYF
NA | TRBJ2-7 | TRBV2 | NA | TGTGCCAGCACCCAGGCCGGGGACTCCTACGAGCAGTACTTC | CASTQAGDSYEQYF
TRBD1 | TRBJ1-6 | TRBV3-1/TRBV3-2 | NA | TGTGCCAGCAGCCAGGGGGGACAGCATAATTCACCCCTCCACTTT | CASSQGGQHNSPLHF
NA | TRBJ1-6 | TRBV11-2 | NA | TGTGCCAGCAGCTTAGATACCGGTTCACCCCTCCACTTT | CASSLDTGSPLHF
TRBD1 | TRBJ2-1 | TRBV24-1 | once | TGTGCCACCAGTGATCATCCCGGGACAGGGATCAACAATGAGCAGTTCTTC | CATSDHPGTGINNEQFF
NA | TRBJ1-5 | TRBV9 | NA | TGTGCCAGCAGCGTAGACGGGGGTCAGCCCCAGCATTTT | CASSVDGGQPQHF
NA | TRBJ1-2 | TRBV9 | NA | TGTGCCAGCAGCGTAGCTTTTAAGGGGGTGGGGTCCAACTATGGCTACACCTTC | CASSVAFKGVGSNYGYTF
TRBD1 | TRBJ2-1 | TRBV2 | NA | TGTGCCACTAGGACAGGGAATTCGGGGAATGAGCAGTTCTTC | CATRTGNSGNEQFF
TRBD1 | TRBJ1-2 | TRBV10-2 | NA | TGCGCCAGCAGCGAACAGGGGCAAGGCTATGGCTACACCTTC | CASSEQGQGYGYTF
NA | TRBJ1-1 | TRBV6-2/TRBV6-3 | once | TGTGCCAGCAGTCCCCGGACACCGATGAACACTGAAGCTTTCTTT | CASSPRTPMNTEAFF
NA | TRBJ2-6 | TRBV11-1 | once | TGTGCCAGCAGCTTATATATAGGGGCTGGGGCCAACGTCCTGACTTTC | CASSLYIGAGANVLTF
NA | TRBJ1-4 | TRBV4-1 | NA | TGCGCCAGCAGCCAAACTACCGGGGGGGCTCTATGGGAAAAACTGTTTTTT | CASSQTTGGALWEKLFF
TRBD1 | TRBJ2-7 | TRBV5-1 | NA | TGCGCCAGCAGCCCGGGACAGACTTACGGCGAGCAGTACTTC | CASSPGQTYGEQYF
NA | TRBJ2-7 | TRBV10-1 | NA | TGCGCCAGCAGTGCCCTATACGAGCAGTACTTC | CASSALYEQYF
NA | TRBJ2-2 | TRBV2 | NA | TGTGCCAGCAACAGAGGGGGGGCGAACACCGGGGAGCTGTTTTTT | CASNRGGANTGELFF
NA | TRBJ2-2 | TRBV6-5 | NA | TGTGCCAGCAGTTATTCGGGTGCCACCGGGGAGCTGTTTTTT | CASSYSGATGELFF
NA | TRBJ2-7 | TRBV19 | NA | TGTGCCAGTAGTGCGTTGGGGGGTGAGCAGTACTTC | CASSALGGEQYF
NA | TRBJ1-3 | TRBV2 | NA | TGTGCCAGCAGGGAAGGGGTTGCGGCCATATATTTT | CASREGVAAIYF
NA | TRBJ1-3 | TRBV18 | NA | TGTGCCAGCTCACCCCACACATTAGGAAACACCATATATTTT | CASSPHTLGNTIYF
NA | TRBJ1-2 | TRBV6-5 | NA | TGTGCCAGCAGAATCGCACAGGTCGGAGGCTACACCTTC | CASRIAQVGGYTF
NA | TRBJ2-3 | TRBV11-2 | NA | TGTGCCAGCAGCTCCCCCCTCGGGATTACTACAGATACGCAGTATTTT | CASSSPLGITTDTQYF
TRBD1 | TRBJ1-3 | TRBV9 | NA | TGTGCCAGCGTTGTGAAGGGACAGGGGATCCCGAGCTCTGGAAACACCATATATTTT | CASVVKGQGIPSSGNTIYF
TRBD2 | TRBJ2-7 | TRBV9 | NA | TGTGCCAGCAGCGGGACTAGCGGGGGCTACGAGCAGTACTTC | CASSGTSGGYEQYF
NA | TRBJ1-1 | TRBV5-4 | few | TGTGCCAGCAGCTTGGCCCCGGTGAATCCTGAAGCTTTCTTT | CASSLAPVNPEAFF
TRBD1 | TRBJ2-5 | TRBV7-9 | NA | TGTGCCAGCAGCTGGGGACAGGGGGTAGAGACCCAGTACTTC | CASSWGQGVETQYF
TRBD2 | TRBJ2-1 | TRBV3-1/TRBV3-2 | NA | TGTGCCAGCAGACGGTCGCGGGTCGGAGCGGGGGTGGGTGAGCAGTTCTTC | CASRRSRVGAGVGEQFF
NA | TRBJ1-3 | TRBV13 | NA | TGTGCCAGCAGCTTAGGGGCAGTCTCTGGAAACACCATATATTTT | CASSLGAVSGNTIYF
TRBD1 | TRBJ2-5 | TRBV20-1 | once | TGCAGTGCTAGTTCAGGACAGGGTCAAGAGACCCAGTACTTC | CSASSGQGQETQYF
NA | TRBJ2-1 | TRBV6-5 | NA | TGTGCCACCCAGGGGCAGATCGATGAGCAGTTCTTC | CATQGQIDEQFF
NA | TRBJ1-4 | TRBV2 | NA | TGTGCCGGGGGGAGTAATGAAAAACTGTTTTTT | CAGGSNEKLFF
NA | TRBJ2-3 | TRBV24-1 | few | TGTGCCACCAGTGATTCTTCGCAGGGGTTCAGCACAGATACGCAGTATTTT | CATSDSSQGFSTDTQYF
NA | TRBJ2-3 | TRBV9 | NA | TGTGCCAGCAGCCCGTGGGACTTTCTCCTGGGCGGAGATACGCAGTATTTT | CASSPWDFLLGGDTQYF
TRBD1 | TRBJ2-7 | TRBV4-1 | NA | TGCGCCAGCAGCCAAGAAAGACAGGGAACCGAGCAGTACTTC | CASSQERQGTEQYF
NA | TRBJ2-2 | TRBV7-3 | few | TGTGCCAGCAGCTCCGGGGGTGGCACCGGGGAGCTGTTTTTT | CASSSGGGTGELFF
TRBD2 | TRBJ2-3 | TRBV7-3 | NA | TGTGCCAGCAGCCGCGGGCCTAGCGGGGGATTAGGGGGCACAGATACGCAGTATTTT | CASSRGPSGGLGGTDTQYF
NA | TRBJ1-2 | TRBV27 | NA | TGTGCCAGCAGTTCCCTAACAGGGAATTCAAACTATGGCTACACCTTC | CASSSLTGNSNYGYTF
NA | TRBJ2-1 | TRBV30 | NA | TGTGCCTGGAGTTCACAACAGGGCCGAAGGAATGAGCAGTTCTTC | CAWSSQQGRRNEQFF
NA | TRBJ1-1 | TRBV5-1 | NA | TGCGCCAGCAGCTCGCAACCAGGGAACACTGAAGCTTTCTTT | CASSSQPGNTEAFF
NA | TRBJ1-5 | TRBV19 | NA | TGTGCCAGTAGTGCCTCAGGGACTTTCAATCAGCCCCAGCATTTT | CASSASGTFNQPQHF
TRBD1 | TRBJ2-7 | TRBV9 | NA | TGTGCCAGCAGCGCGGGGGCGGGACAGGGAGGCTACGAGCAGTACTTC | CASSAGAGQGGYEQYF
NA | TRBJ1-1 | TRBV30 | NA | TGTGCCTGGAGCGCAGGGGTCGGCACTGAAGCTTTCTTT | CAWSAGVGTEAFF
TRBD1 | TRBJ1-1 | TRBV6-5 | NA | TGTGCCAGCAGCATTACACAGGGGGCCACTGAAGCTTTCTTT | CASSITQGATEAFF
TRBD2 | TRBJ2-1 | TRBV13 | NA | TGTGCCAGCAGCAACCTAGCGGGGGGGCCCCATGAGCAGTTCTTC | CASSNLAGGPHEQFF
NA | TRBJ1-1 | TRBV9 | NA | TGTGCCAGCAGCGTAGGGAGTCAGATGGGCACTGAAGCTTTCTTT | CASSVGSQMGTEAFF
TRBD1 | TRBJ1-1 | TRBV30 | NA | TGTGCCTGGAGAATTCAGGGGGCTCACACTGAAGCTTTCTTT | CAWRIQGAHTEAFF